This T cell receptor beta chain was obtained from a study of PD-L1 blockade in urothelial cancer. Study-level background: Peripheral blood specimens exhibited a median yield of roughly 140,000 T cells.

The CDR3 is 16 amino acids. Losses at the gene ends were 5 bases for V and 2 bases for J; bases not matched to a gene: 6. Germline V CDR1 and CDR2: SGHDT, YYEEEE. The study's findings and limits: Expansion of tumor-associated blood clones at 3 weeks was greater in durable-benefit patients. Better survival was forecast by a pretreatment blood TCR clonality below the median.

Of note for this clone: Its antigen is still unknown.

Method: immunoSEQ multiplex PCR; TCRdb's copy keeps in-frame clones and lacks some. In the table there are some 25,000 clones, approximately 86% of which are singletons. The V call is TRBV5-6, the J call TRBJ2-6; 8 positions agree with TRBD1. This clonotype was sampled from a man in his 60s with urothelial cancer. Sample: PBMCs, taken around atezolizumab (anti-PD-L1) treatment. This CDR3 reads CASRETDRAGANVLTF. DNA for the CDR3: TGTGCCAGCAGAGAAACGGACAGGGCTGGGGCCAACGTCCTGACTTTC.